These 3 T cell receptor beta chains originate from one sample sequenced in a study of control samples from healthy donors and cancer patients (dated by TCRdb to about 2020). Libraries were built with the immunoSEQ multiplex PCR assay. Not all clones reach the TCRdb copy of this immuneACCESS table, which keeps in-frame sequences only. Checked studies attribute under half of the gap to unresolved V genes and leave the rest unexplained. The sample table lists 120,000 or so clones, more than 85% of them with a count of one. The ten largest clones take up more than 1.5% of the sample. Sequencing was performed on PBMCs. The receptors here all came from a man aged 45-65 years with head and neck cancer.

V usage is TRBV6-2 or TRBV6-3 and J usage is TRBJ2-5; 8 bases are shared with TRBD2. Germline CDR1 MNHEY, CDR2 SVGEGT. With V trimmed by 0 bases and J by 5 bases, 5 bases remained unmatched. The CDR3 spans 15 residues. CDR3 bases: TGTGCCAGCAGTTACTCCGGGACTAGTTTGGAGACCCAGTACTTC. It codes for CASSYSGTSLETQYF.

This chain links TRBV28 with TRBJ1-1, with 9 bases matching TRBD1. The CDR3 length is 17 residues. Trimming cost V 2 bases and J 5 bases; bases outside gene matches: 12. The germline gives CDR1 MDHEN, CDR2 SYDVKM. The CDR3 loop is CASSLPMYRGHGTEAFF. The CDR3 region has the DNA TGTGCCAGCAGTTTACCGATGTACAGGGGGCATGGGACTGAAGCTTTCTTT.

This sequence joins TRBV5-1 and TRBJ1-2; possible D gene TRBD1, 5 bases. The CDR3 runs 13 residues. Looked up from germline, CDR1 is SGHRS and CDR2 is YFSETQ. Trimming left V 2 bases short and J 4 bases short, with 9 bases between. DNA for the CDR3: TGCGCCAGCAGCTTCGGGGGGGTCTATGGCTACACCTTC. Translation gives CASSFGGVYGYTF.